This T cell receptor beta chain emerged from a study of cytomegalovirus exposure and HLA in healthy donors. Both 60 Vbeta primers and 13 Jbeta primers went into the PCR. Sequencing used immunoSEQ multiplex PCR; TCRdb keeps in-frame clones, though not all of them. The sample has under 200,000 clones, more than 70% seen once. Findings and limits, study-wide: While the bulk of TCR sequences proved rare, some public TCRs turned up in many donors.

V dropped 1 base and J dropped 6 bases, with 8 bases sitting between them. CDR3 length: 13 amino acids. Germline V lookup: CDR1 SGHNT, CDR2 YENEEA. This clone was seen once. Antigen: not known. The chain combines TRBV11-3 with TRBJ2-3; D remains ambiguous. Sequenced material: PBMCs. The source of this sequence is a woman in her forties or fifties in good health and CMV-seropositive. CDR3 DNA sequence: TGTGCCAGCAGCTTAGGAGAGTGGGATACGCAGTATTTT. Amino acids: CASSLGEWDTQYF.